Each of the 26 T cell receptor beta chains below was sequenced from the same sample in a study of cytomegalovirus exposure and HLA in healthy donors. The primer mix had 60 Vbeta and 13 Jbeta primers. Profiled with immunoSEQ multiplex PCR; TCRdb holds only in-frame clones, not every one. Its listing shows about 130,000 clones. Sample: PBMCs. The receptor source for this set is a man aged 40-55 years in good health and CMV-seronegative.

The chain recombines TRBV19 with TRBJ2-1, with a weak D call TRBD1 (6 bases). Trimming stripped 10 bases from V and 0 bases from J, with 13 bases between. This CDR3 has 14 amino acids. Germline V gene data show CDR1 as LNHDA and CDR2 as SQIVND (reference sequence). DNA for the CDR3: TGTGCCACCAAGACAGGCTACTCCTACAATGAGCAGTTCTTC. Amino acids: CATKTGYSYNEQFF.

The rearrangement links TRBV7-9 to TRBJ1-5, with D possibly matching TRBD1 (5 bases). Trimming removed 1 base at V and 3 bases at J, with 13 bases between. The CDR3 runs 16 residues. Germline assignment: CDR1 SEHNR and CDR2 FQNEAQ (reference sequence). Written as DNA, the CDR3 is TGTGCCAGCAGCTTAGGTTCAGGGATTGACAATCAGCCCCAGCATTTT. Its protein is CASSLGSGIDNQPQHF.

The chain joins TRBV7-9 to TRBJ2-7; 7 bases agree with TRBD2. V shed 4 bases, J shed 2 bases, and the junction held 5 bases outside the gene matches. This CDR3 has 14 amino acids. Germline V gene lookup returns CDR1 SEHNR and CDR2 FQNEAQ (reference sequence). The CDR3 here is CASSSRLAPYEQYF. The CDR3 coding sequence is TGTGCCAGCAGCTCCCGACTAGCACCCTACGAGCAGTACTTC.

The chain uses TRBV7-3 and TRBJ2-1; unclear D gene. This CDR3 is 17 amino acids long. Germline CDR1 is SGHTA and CDR2 is FQGTGA. V shed 1 base and J shed 0 bases, with 13 bases lying between them. In DNA form, the CDR3 reads TGTGCCAGCAGCTTAAAAGAGCGATCCGTCTCCTACAATGAGCAGTTCTTC. Its protein product is CASSLKERSVSYNEQFF.

The gene calls are TRBV27 and TRBJ2-7, with D tentatively TRBD2 (6 bases). The CDR3 has 13 amino acids. V was pared by 3 bases and J by 5 bases, with 11 bases between. Per the germline V gene, CDR1 is MNHEY and CDR2 is SMNVEV (reference sequence). CDR3 region: CASSFGSGDEQYF. CDR3 nucleotides: TGTGCCAGCAGTTTTGGCTCGGGAGACGAGCAGTACTTC.

The CDR3 bases are TGTGCCAGTGCATATCGGGGGGTCCTGTCCTACGAGCAGTACTTC. This gives the protein CASAYRGVLSYEQYF. This sequence joins TRBV11-3 and TRBJ2-7; 7 bases map to TRBD2. The CDR3 has 15 residues. V lost 9 bases, J lost 1 base, and 12 bases stayed unmatched. CDR1 SGHNT and CDR2 YENEEA come from the germline V gene.

The rearrangement joins TRBV30 to TRBJ1-2; D perhaps matches TRBD1 (6 bases). The germline V gene has CDR1 GTSNPN and CDR2 SVGIG (reference sequence). V was shortened by 0 bases and J by 2 bases, with 19 bases between the two germline ends. The CDR3 is 17 residues long. The CDR3 sequence: CAWSVPPGQSVNYGYTF. As DNA, the CDR3 is TGTGCCTGGAGTGTCCCCCCTGGACAGTCCGTCAACTATGGCTACACCTTC.

The chain carries TRBV4-3 and TRBJ1-2, with D tentatively TRBD1 (5 bases). The CDR3 is made up of 14 amino acids. Looked up from germline, CDR1 is LGHNA and CDR2 is YSLEER. The germline V and J ends were trimmed by 2 bases and 4 bases, with 11 bases remaining between them. Here the CDR3 DNA reads TGCGCCAGCAGCCAAATAGCGGGGGGCTATGGCTACACCTTC. It encodes CASSQIAGGYGYTF.

The chain recombines TRBV18 with TRBJ1-5; 7 positions match TRBD1. This CDR3 region has 15 residues. The V segment lost 8 bases and the J segment 3 bases; nucleotides outside the gene matches: 10. Germline CDR1 is KGHSH and CDR2 is LQKENI. The DNA for the CDR3 is TGTGCCAGCCACCGGGACAGAAGATACAATCAGCCCCAGCATTTT. It codes for CASHRDRRYNQPQHF.

V and J are TRBV18 and TRBJ2-2, with TRBD1 as a possible D gene (5 bases). This CDR3 contains 16 residues. Trimming shortened V by 3 bases and J by 0 bases, and 11 bases separated the two germline ends. Per the germline V gene, CDR1 is KGHSH and CDR2 is LQKENI. CDR3 nucleotide sequence: TGTGCCAGCTCACCGATGACAGCGTCGAACACCGGGGAGCTGTTTTTT. Translated: CASSPMTASNTGELFF.

The V gene is TRBV30, the J gene TRBJ2-7; TRBD1 agrees at 7 bases. CDR3 size: 14 residues. Germline loops: CDR1 GTSNPN, CDR2 SVGIG (reference sequence). Losses at the gene ends were 3 bases for V and 6 bases for J; bases not matched to a gene: 11. CDR3 sequence reads: CAWRPTGTWGEQYF. As DNA, the CDR3 is TGTGCCTGGAGACCGACAGGGACCTGGGGCGAGCAGTACTTC.

The rearrangement links TRBV7-8 to TRBJ2-3; D is unresolved. V dropped 5 bases and J dropped 8 bases, with 11 bases sitting between them. Germline CDR1 reads SGHVS; CDR2 reads FQNEAQ. CDR3 length: 12 amino acids. Written as DNA, the CDR3 is TGTGCCAGCAGCCCTGGAGTCGTTACGCAGTATTTT. Translation: CASSPGVVTQYF.

The V gene is TRBV19, the J gene TRBJ2-7, with D possibly being TRBD1 (5 bases). The germline V gene encodes CDR1 LNHDA and CDR2 SQIVND (reference sequence). This CDR3 is 14 amino acids long. Trimming cost V 4 bases and J 0 bases, with 10 bases left between them. This chain's CDR3 is CASSTGKLSYEQYF. The CDR3 region has the DNA TGTGCCAGTAGTACAGGGAAGCTCTCCTACGAGCAGTACTTC.

The chain carries TRBV25-1 and TRBJ1-1; D may be TRBD1 (5 bases). The CDR3 spans 13 residues. Trimming left V 6 bases short and J 11 bases short, with 19 bases between. Germline V CDR1 and CDR2: MGHDK, SYGVNS. CDR3 residues: CASRTRGEVSAFF. Here the CDR3 DNA reads TGTGCCAGCAGGACCCGGGGGGAGGTGAGTGCTTTCTTT.

The chain combines TRBV28 with TRBJ2-7; TRBD2 matches at 7 bases. Germline values: CDR1 MDHEN, CDR2 SYDVKM. This CDR3 has 17 residues. Trimming removed 1 base from V and 4 bases from J; junction bases left unmatched: 13. The CDR3 loop reads CASSLLTSREGGYEQYF. The CDR3 region has the DNA TGTGCCAGCAGTTTATTAACTAGCAGGGAGGGTGGGTACGAGCAGTACTTC.

J is TRBJ2-1 and V is TRBV7-3; 7 nucleotides match TRBD2. This CDR3 region has 15 residues. The junction had 4 bases not matched to a gene; V was cut back by 5 bases and J by 0 bases. Germline values: CDR1 SGHTA, CDR2 FQGTGA. CDR3 region: CASSRGTNSYNEQFF. The CDR3 DNA follows: TGTGCCAGCAGCCGAGGGACTAACTCCTACAATGAGCAGTTCTTC.

J is TRBJ1-3 and V is TRBV19; 7 bases agree with TRBD1. Germline CDR1 is LNHDA and CDR2 is SQIVND (reference sequence). The ends lost 4 bases at V and 3 bases at J; junction bases unmatched: 6. The CDR3 runs to 15 residues. The CDR3 spells CASSTGQDGGNTIYF. CDR3 in DNA: TGTGCCAGTAGTACCGGACAGGACGGTGGAAACACCATATATTTT.

The rearrangement links TRBV6-5 to TRBJ1-5, with D perhaps TRBD1 (6 bases). Germline V gives CDR1 MNHEY, CDR2 SVGAGI. This CDR3 is built from 15 residues. The V and J ends lost 5 bases and 6 bases respectively, with 17 bases between them. This chain's CDR3 is CASSRQQGNGQPQHF. The CDR3 coding sequence is TGTGCCAGCAGTCGCCAACAGGGAAACGGTCAGCCCCAGCATTTT.

V gene TRBV11-3 combines with J gene TRBJ2-5; weak D call: TRBD1 (5 bases). Germline CDR1 SGHNT, CDR2 YENEEA. CDR3 length: 14 amino acids. V lost 5 bases, J lost 1 base, and 11 bases lay in between. Here the CDR3 DNA reads TGTGCCAGCAGCGACCGGACAATCCAAGAGACCCAGTACTTC. It specifies CASSDRTIQETQYF. The whole variable domain, filled in from reference TRBV11-3 and TRBJ2-5, reads EAGVVQSPRYKIIEKKQPVAFWCNPISGHNTLYWYLQNLGQGPELLIRYENEEAVDDSQLPKDRFSAERLKGVDSTLKIQPAELGDSAVYLCASSDRTIQETQYFGPGTRLLVL.

V usage is TRBV5-1 and J usage is TRBJ2-3; D is perhaps TRBD1 (5 bases). Germline V gives CDR1 SGHRS, CDR2 YFSETQ. The CDR3 totals 17 residues. Trimming stripped 4 bases from V and 0 bases from J, with 18 bases between. The CDR3 region has the DNA TGCGCCAGCAGCAAAGGCCTGACAGCCTCTAGCACAGATACGCAGTATTTT. This sequence encodes CASSKGLTASSTDTQYF. Supplemented by reference TRBV5-1 and TRBJ2-3, the full variable domain reads KAGVTQTPRYLIKTRGQQVTLSCSPISGHRSVSWYQQTPGQGLQFLFEYFSETQRNKGNFPGRFSGRQFSNSRSEMNVSTLELGDSALYLCASSKGLTASSTDTQYFGPGTRLTVL.

The chain recombines TRBV29-1 with TRBJ1-1; D may be TRBD1 (6 bases). V was shortened by 6 bases and J by 9 bases, with 14 bases between the two germline ends. CDR3 length equals 11 residues. The V gene's germline CDR1 is SQVTM and CDR2 ANQGSEA. Here the CDR3 DNA reads TGCAGCGTGGTTACGGGACACCAAGCTTTCTTT. Translated, it gives CSVVTGHQAFF. Together with reference TRBV29-1 and TRBJ1-1, the CDR3 gives the full variable domain: SAVISQKPSRDICQRGTSLTIQCQVDSQVTMMFWYRQQPGQSLTLIATANQGSEATYESGFVIDKFPISRPNLTFSTLTVSNMSPEDSSIYLCSVVTGHQAFFGQGTRLTVV.

J is TRBJ1-1 and V is TRBV7-9; unclear D gene. This CDR3 is 14 amino acids long. Germline V gene sequence: CDR1 SEHNR, CDR2 FQNEAQ (reference sequence). The V and J ends lost 1 base and 3 bases respectively, with 9 bases between them. CDR3 in amino acids: CASSLGLLDTEAFF. The CDR3 DNA is TGTGCCAGCAGCTTAGGGCTCCTGGACACTGAAGCTTTCTTT.

The rearrangement links TRBV2 to TRBJ2-7; D is unclear. The CDR3 totals 14 residues. CDR1 and CDR2 (germline): SNHLY, FYNNEI. Trimming left V 8 bases short and J 0 bases short, with 14 bases between. The CDR3 nucleotides read TGTGCCAGCCGACAAACTGAATACTCCTACGAGCAGTACTTC. This encodes CASRQTEYSYEQYF.

With regard to this clone: Other DNA variants within this sample encode the same CDR3. The gene calls are TRBV6-1 and TRBJ1-5; the D gene is possibly TRBD1 (5 bases). The CDR3 is 15 amino acids. Germline CDR1 is MNHNS and CDR2 is SASEGT. Trimming took off 4 bases at V and 1 base at J, with 11 bases between the two ends. In DNA form, the CDR3 reads TGTGCCAGCAGTGCTATGGGGGGAAGCAATCAGCCCCAGCATTTT. It yields the protein CASSAMGGSNQPQHF.

The chain carries TRBV7-6 and TRBJ2-1; 9 bases align to TRBD2. V lost 4 bases and J lost 10; bases outside the gene matches: 11. CDR3 length equals 15 residues. Germline lookup yields CDR1 SGHVS and CDR2 FNYEAQ. CDR3 region: CASSSRSSGSLEQFF. The CDR3 coding sequence is TGTGCCAGCAGCTCCCGAAGTAGCGGGAGTCTGGAGCAGTTCTTC.

The chain is built from TRBV10-3 and TRBJ2-5; TRBD2 matches at 7 bases. The CDR3 totals 14 residues. Germline V gene lookup returns CDR1 ENHRY and CDR2 SYGVKD. V shed 0 bases, J shed 9 bases, and the junction held 7 bases outside the gene matches. CDR3 region: CAISESQGREAQYF. The CDR3 coding sequence is TGTGCCATCAGTGAGTCGCAGGGTCGGGAGGCCCAGTACTTC.